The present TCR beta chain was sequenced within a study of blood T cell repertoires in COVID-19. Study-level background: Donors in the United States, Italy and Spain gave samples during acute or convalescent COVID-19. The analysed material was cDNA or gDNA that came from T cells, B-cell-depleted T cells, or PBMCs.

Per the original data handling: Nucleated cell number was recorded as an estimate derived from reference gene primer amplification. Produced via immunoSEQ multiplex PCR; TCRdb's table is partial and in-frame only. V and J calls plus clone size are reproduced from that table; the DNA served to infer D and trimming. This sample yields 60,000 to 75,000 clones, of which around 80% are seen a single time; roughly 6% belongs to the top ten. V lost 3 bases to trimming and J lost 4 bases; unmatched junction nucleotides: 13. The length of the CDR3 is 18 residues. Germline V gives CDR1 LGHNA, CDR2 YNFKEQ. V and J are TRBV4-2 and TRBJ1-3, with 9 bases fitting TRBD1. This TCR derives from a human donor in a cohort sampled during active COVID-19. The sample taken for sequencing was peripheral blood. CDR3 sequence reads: CASSQSRKQGARGNTIYF. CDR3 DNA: TGTGCCAGCAGCCAGAGTAGAAAACAGGGGGCCAGGGGAAACACCATATATTTT.